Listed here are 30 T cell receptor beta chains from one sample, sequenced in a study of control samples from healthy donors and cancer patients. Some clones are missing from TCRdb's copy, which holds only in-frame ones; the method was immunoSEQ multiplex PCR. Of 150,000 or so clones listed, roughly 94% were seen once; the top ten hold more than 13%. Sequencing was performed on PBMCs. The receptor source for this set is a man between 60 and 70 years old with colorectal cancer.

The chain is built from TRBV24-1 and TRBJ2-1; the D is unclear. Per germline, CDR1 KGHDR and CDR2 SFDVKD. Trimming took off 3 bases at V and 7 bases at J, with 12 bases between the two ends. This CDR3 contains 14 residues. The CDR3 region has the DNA TGTGCCACCAGTGATGTCGGATTAGGGAATGAGCAGTTCTTC. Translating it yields CATSDVGLGNEQFF.

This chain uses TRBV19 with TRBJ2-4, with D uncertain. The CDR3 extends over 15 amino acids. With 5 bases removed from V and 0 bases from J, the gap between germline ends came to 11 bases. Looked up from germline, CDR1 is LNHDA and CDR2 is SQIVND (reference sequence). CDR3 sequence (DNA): TGTGCCAGTAGTGGGGTCTCGATAGCCAAAAACATTCAGTACTTC. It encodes CASSGVSIAKNIQYF.

Here the CDR3 reads CASQQEGYEQYF. The DNA of the CDR3 is TGTGCTTCTCAACAGGAGGGCTACGAGCAGTACTTC. The chain couples TRBV30 to TRBJ2-7; TRBD2 might be the D (6 bases). Germline-derived CDR1 and CDR2 are GTSNPN and SVGIG (reference sequence). The CDR3 has 12 residues.

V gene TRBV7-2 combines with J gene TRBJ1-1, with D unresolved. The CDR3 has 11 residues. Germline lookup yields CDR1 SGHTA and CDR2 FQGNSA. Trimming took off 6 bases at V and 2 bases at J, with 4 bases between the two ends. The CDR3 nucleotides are TGTGCCAGCAGAGCAAACACTGAAGCTTTCTTT. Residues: CASRANTEAFF.

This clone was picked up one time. CDR3: CASSLRTGGALAGGELFF. The CDR3 DNA reads TGCGCCAGCAGCTTGAGGACAGGGGGCGCGTTGGCTGGCGGGGAGCTGTTTTTT. V gene TRBV5-1 combines with J gene TRBJ2-2; 11 bases are shared with TRBD1. V lost 1 base and J lost 7; bases outside the gene matches: 12. Germline V lookup: CDR1 SGHRS, CDR2 YFSETQ. The CDR3 is made up of 18 amino acids.

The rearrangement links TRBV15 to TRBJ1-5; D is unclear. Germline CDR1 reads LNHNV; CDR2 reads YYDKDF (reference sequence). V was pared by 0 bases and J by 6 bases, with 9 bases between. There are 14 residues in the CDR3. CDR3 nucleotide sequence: TGTGCCACCAGCAGAGAAGGGTTAGGTCAGCCCCAGCATTTT. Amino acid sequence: CATSREGLGQPQHF.

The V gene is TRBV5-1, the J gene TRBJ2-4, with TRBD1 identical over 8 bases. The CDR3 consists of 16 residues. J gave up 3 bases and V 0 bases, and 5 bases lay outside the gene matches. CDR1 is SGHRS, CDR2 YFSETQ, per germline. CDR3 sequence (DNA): TGCGCCAGCAGCTTGGGTTTTGGGACAGGCAAAAACATTCAGTACTTC. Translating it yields CASSLGFGTGKNIQYF.

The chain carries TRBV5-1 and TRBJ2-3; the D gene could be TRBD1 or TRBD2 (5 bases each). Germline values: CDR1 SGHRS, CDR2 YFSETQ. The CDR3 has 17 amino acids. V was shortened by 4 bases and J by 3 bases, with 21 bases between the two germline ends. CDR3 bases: TGCGCCAGCAGCGGGTTGGCAGGGAGTAGGATTACAGATACGCAGTATTTT. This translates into CASSGLAGSRITDTQYF.

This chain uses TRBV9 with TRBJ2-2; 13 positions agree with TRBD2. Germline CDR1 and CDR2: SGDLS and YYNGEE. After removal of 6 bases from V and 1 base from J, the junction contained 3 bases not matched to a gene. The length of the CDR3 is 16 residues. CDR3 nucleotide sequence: TGTGCCAGCACACGGACTAGCGGGGGGAACACCGGGGAGCTGTTTTTT. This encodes CASTRTSGGNTGELFF.

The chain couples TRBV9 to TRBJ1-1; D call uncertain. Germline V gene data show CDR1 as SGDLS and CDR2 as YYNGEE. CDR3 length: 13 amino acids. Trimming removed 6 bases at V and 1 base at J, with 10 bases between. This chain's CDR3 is CASTPPGNTEAFF. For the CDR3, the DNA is TGTGCCAGCACCCCTCCCGGGAACACTGAAGCTTTCTTT.

The CDR3 is CASMGQGGGYTF. The DNA of the CDR3 is TGTGCCAGTATGGGACAGGGAGGGGGCTACACCTTC. V and J are TRBV19 and TRBJ1-2; TRBD1 matches 9 bases. V shed 7 bases, J shed 8 bases, and the junction held 5 bases outside the gene matches. The CDR3 contains 12 residues. Per germline, CDR1 LNHDA and CDR2 SQIVND (reference sequence). The full variable domain, rest sourced from reference TRBV19 and TRBJ1-2, is DGGITQSPKYLFRKEGQNVTLSCEQNLNHDAMYWYRQDPGQGLRLIYYSQIVNDFQKGDIAEGYSVSREKKESFPLTVTSAQKNPTAFYLCASMGQGGGYTFGSGTRLTVV.

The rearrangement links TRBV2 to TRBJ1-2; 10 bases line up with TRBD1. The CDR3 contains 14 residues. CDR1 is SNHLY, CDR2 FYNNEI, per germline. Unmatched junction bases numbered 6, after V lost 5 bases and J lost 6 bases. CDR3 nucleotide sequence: TGTGCCAGCAGTTTTTTGGACAGGGGGGATGGCTACACCTTC. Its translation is CASSFLDRGDGYTF.

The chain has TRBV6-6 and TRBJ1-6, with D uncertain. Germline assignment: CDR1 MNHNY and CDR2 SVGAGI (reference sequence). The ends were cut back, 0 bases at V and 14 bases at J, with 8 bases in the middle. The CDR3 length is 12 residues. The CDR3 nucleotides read TGTGCCAGCAGTTACTCGAGTGGGTCCCTCCACTTT. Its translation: CASSYSSGSLHF.

The CDR3 coding sequence is TGTGCCAGCAGCGATATGGGACTAGCCGAAGAGACCCAGTACTTC. Its protein product is CASSDMGLAEETQYF. This chain links TRBV5-4 with TRBJ2-5; 9 nucleotides align to TRBD2. Germline V gene sequence: CDR1 SGHNT, CDR2 YYREEE (reference sequence). This CDR3 has 15 amino acids. V trimming: 4 bases; J trimming: 3 bases; junction bases outside the gene matches: 7.

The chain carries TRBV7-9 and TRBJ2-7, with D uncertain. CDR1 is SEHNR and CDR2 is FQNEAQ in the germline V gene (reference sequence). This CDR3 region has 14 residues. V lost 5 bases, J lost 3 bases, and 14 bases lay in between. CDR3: CASSPRAAFYEQYF. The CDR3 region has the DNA TGTGCCAGCAGCCCCCGGGCCGCATTCTACGAGCAGTACTTC.

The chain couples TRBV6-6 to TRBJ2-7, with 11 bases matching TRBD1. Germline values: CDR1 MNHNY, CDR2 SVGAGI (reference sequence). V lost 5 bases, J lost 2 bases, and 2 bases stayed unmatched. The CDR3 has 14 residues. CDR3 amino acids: CASSRGQGAYEQYF. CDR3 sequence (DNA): TGTGCCAGCAGTAGGGGACAGGGGGCCTACGAGCAGTACTTC.

The CDR3 DNA follows: TGTGCCAGCAGCTTGAGTCCGGAGGCCAATCAGCCCCAGCATTTT. It encodes CASSLSPEANQPQHF. This chain joins TRBV5-6 and TRBJ1-5; no clear D gene. The CDR3 has 15 amino acids. Trimming removed 1 base at V and 3 bases at J, with 11 bases between. Germline V gives CDR1 SGHDT, CDR2 YYEEEE.

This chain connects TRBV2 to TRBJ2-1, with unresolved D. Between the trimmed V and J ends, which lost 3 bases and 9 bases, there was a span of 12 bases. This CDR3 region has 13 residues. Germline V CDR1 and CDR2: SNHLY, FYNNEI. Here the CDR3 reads CASSEGQLGEQFF. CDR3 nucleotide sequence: TGTGCCAGCAGTGAGGGCCAGTTGGGTGAGCAGTTCTTC.

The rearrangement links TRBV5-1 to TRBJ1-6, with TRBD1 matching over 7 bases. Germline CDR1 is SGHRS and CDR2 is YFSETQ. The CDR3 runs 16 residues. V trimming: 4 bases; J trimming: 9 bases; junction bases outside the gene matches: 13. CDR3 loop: CASSVGQGGFGSPLHF. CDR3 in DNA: TGCGCCAGCAGCGTAGGTCAGGGGGGTTTCGGTTCACCCCTCCACTTT.

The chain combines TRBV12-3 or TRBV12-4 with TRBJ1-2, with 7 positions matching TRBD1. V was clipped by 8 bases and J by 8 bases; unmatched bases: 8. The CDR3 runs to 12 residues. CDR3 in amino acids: CASRQGLSGYTF. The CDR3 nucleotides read TGTGCCAGCCGACAGGGACTGAGCGGCTACACCTTC.

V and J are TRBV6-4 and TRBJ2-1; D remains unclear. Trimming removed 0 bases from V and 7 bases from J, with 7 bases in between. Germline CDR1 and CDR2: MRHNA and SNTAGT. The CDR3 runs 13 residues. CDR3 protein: CASSDSEFNEQFF. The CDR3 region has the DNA TGTGCCAGCAGTGACTCAGAGTTTAATGAGCAGTTCTTC.

Written as DNA, the CDR3 is TGTGCCACCAGCAGAGATGGACCTGGGGCCAACGTCCTGACTTTC. This translates into CATSRDGPGANVLTF. This rearrangement joins TRBV15 to TRBJ2-6; D gene ambiguous. The V end was cut by 0 bases, the J end by 2 bases, with 5 bases between. Germline V CDR1 and CDR2: LNHNV, YYDKDF (reference sequence). The CDR3 runs 15 residues.

In nucleotides, the CDR3 is TGTGCCAGCAGTTTGCCTAGACAGACGGGCTACACCTTC. Its protein is CASSLPRQTGYTF. This chain links TRBV5-6 with TRBJ1-2, with D perhaps TRBD1 (5 bases). Germline values: CDR1 SGHDT, CDR2 YYEEEE. Between the trimmed V and J ends, which lost 5 bases and 8 bases, there was a span of 16 bases. The CDR3 covers 13 residues.

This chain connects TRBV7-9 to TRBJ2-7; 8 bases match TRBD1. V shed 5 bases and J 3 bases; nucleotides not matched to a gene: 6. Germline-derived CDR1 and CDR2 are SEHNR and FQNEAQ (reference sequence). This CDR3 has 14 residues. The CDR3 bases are TGTGCCAGCAGCGCCGGGACAGGCCTCTACGAGCAGTACTTC. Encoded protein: CASSAGTGLYEQYF.

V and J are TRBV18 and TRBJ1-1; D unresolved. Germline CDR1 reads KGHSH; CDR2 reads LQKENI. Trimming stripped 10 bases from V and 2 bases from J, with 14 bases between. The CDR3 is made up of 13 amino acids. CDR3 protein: CATKDLYNTEAFF. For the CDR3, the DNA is TGTGCCACGAAGGACCTTTATAACACTGAAGCTTTCTTT.

In DNA, the CDR3 is TGTGCCAGCAGCAATAGCGGGGTCGAGCAGTACTTC. Translating gives CASSNSGVEQYF. This chain connects TRBV7-2 to TRBJ2-7; 8 nucleotides agree with TRBD2. There are 12 residues in the CDR3. From germline, CDR1 is SGHTA and CDR2 FQGNSA. V was pared by 5 bases and J by 6 bases, with 3 bases of the junction left unmatched. Supplemented by reference TRBV7-2 and TRBJ2-7, the full variable domain reads GAGVSQSPSNKVTEKGKDVELRCDPISGHTALYWYRQSLGQGLEFLIYFQGNSAPDKSGLPSDRFSAERTGGSVSTLTIQRTQQEDSAVYLCASSNSGVEQYFGPGTRLTVT.

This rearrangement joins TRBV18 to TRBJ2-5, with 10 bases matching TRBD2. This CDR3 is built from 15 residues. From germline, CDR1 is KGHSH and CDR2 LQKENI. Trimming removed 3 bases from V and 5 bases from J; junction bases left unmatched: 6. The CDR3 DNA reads TGTGCCAGCTCACCCCCTAGCGGGGGCCTGGAGACCCAGTACTTC. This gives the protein CASSPPSGGLETQYF.

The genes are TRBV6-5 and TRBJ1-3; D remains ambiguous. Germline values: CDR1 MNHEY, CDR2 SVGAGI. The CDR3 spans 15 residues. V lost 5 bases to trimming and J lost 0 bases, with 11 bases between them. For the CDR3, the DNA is TGTGCCAGCAGTCCCCAGGCTACCTCTGGAAACACCATATATTTT. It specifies CASSPQATSGNTIYF.

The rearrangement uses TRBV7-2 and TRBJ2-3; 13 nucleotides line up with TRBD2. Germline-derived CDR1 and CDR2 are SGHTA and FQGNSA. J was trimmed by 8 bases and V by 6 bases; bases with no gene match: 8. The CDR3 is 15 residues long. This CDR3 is CASRPTSGGFGTQYF. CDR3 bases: TGTGCCAGCAGACCGACTAGCGGGGGGTTCGGTACGCAGTATTTT.

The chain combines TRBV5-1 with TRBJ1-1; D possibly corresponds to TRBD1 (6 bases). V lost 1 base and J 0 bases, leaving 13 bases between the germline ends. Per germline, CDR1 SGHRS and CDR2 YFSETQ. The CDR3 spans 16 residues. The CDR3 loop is CASSLSPTGLNTEAFF. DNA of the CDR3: TGCGCCAGCAGCTTGTCCCCGACAGGACTGAACACTGAAGCTTTCTTT.